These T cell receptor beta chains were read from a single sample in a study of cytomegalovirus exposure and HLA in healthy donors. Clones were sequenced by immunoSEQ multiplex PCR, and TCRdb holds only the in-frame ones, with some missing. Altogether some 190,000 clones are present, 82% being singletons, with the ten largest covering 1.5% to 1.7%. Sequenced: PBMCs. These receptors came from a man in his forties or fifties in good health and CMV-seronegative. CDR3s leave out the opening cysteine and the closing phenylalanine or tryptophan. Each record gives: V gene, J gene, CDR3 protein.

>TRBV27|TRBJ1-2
ASSPSRTPANYGYT
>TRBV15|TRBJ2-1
ATSRAGTRVDEQF
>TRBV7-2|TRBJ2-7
ASSFKSGQGPYEQY
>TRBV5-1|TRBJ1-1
ASSLLSGTGGVEAF
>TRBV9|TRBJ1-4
ASSPLGQGSTNEKLF
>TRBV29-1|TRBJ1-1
SVRAGWLAEAF
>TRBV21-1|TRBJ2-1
ASSTSGEQF
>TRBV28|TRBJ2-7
ASSLPHPGREQY
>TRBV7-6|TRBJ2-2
ASSPGGLYTGELF
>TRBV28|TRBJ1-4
ASSRGGNEKLF
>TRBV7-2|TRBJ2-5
ASSDRGRKTQY
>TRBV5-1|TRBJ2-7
ASSLDATGSPGSYEQY
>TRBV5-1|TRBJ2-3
ASSLGTSTDTQY
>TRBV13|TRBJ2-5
ASSTSFSGGAETQY
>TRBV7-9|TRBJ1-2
ASSAGQVGYGYT
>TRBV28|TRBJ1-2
ASRKPRGNYGYT
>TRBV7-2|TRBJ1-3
ASSLAISGNTIY
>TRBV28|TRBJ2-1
ASSLSRFNEQF
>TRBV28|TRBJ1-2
ASSPIGTGFGYT